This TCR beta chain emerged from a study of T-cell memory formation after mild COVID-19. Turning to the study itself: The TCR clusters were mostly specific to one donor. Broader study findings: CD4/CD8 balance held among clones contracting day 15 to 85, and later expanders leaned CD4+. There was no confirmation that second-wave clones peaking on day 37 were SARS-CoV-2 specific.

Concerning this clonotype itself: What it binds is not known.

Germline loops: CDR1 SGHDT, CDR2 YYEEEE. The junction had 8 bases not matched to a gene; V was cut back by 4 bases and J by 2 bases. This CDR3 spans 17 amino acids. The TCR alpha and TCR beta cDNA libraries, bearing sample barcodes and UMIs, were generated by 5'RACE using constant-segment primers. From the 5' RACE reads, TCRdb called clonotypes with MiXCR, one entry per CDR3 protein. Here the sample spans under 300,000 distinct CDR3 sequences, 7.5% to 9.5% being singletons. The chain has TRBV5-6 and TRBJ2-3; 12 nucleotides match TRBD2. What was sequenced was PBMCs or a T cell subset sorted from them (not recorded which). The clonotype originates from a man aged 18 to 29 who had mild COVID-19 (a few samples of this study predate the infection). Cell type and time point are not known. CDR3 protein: CASSLGTSGPVTDTQYF. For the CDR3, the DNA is TGTGCCAGCAGCCTGGGGACTAGCGGGCCGGTCACAGATACGCAGTATTTT. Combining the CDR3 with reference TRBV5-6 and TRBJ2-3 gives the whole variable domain DAGVTQSPTHLIKTRGQQVTLRCSPKSGHDTVSWYQQALGQGPQFIFQYYEEEERQRGNFPDRFSGHQFPNYSSELNVNALLLGDSALYLCASSLGTSGPVTDTQYFGPGTRLTVL.